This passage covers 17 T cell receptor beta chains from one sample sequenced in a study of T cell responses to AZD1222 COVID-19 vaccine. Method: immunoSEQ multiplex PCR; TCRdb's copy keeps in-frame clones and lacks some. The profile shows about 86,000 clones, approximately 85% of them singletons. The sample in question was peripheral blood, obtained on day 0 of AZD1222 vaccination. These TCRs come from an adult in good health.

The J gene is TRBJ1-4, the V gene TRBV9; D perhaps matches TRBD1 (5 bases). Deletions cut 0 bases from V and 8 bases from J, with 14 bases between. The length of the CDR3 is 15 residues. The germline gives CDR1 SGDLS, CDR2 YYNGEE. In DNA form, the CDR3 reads TGTGCCAGCAGCGTAGGAGGGCAGGGTGGCGAAAAACTGTTTTTT. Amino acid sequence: CASSVGGQGGEKLFF.

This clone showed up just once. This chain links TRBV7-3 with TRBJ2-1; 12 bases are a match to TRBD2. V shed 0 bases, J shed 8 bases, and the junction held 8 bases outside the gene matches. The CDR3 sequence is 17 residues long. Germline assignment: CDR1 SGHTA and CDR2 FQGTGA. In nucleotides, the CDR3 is TGTGCCAGCAGCTTAACCGCTAGCGGGAGGGGTCTGTATGAGCAGTTCTTC. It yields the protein CASSLTASGRGLYEQFF.

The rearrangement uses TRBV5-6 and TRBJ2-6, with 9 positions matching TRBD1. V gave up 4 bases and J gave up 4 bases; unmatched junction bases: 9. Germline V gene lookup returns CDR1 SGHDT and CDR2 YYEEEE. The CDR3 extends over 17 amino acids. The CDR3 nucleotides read TGTGCCAGCAGCGTGGGACAGGGAGGAGGAGGGGCCAACGTCCTGACTTTC. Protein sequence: CASSVGQGGGGANVLTF.

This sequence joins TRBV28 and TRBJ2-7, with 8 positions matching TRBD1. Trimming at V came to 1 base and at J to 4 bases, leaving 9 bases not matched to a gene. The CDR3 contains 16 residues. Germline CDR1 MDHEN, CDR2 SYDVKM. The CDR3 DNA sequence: TGTGCCAGCAGTTTATCAGGGGGCGGCGGGTTATACGAGCAGTACTTC. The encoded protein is CASSLSGGGGLYEQYF.

CDR3: CASSPSVGRTSYEQYF. CDR3 in DNA: TGTGCCAGTAGCCCATCGGTCGGGAGGACGTCCTACGAGCAGTACTTC. The rearrangement joins TRBV19 to TRBJ2-7; TRBD2 matches at 7 bases. Germline V gene data show CDR1 as LNHDA and CDR2 as SQIVND (reference sequence). V dropped 6 bases and J dropped 1; count of bases not matched to a gene: 12. This CDR3 has 16 residues.

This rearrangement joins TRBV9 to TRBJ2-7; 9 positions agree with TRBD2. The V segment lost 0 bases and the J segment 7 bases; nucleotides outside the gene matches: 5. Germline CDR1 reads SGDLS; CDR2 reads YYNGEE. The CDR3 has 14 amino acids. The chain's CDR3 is CASSVGASGVEQYF. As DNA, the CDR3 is TGTGCCAGCAGCGTAGGAGCTAGCGGGGTTGAGCAGTACTTC. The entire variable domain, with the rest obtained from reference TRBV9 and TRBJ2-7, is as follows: DSGVTQTPKHLITATGQRVTLRCSPRSGDLSVYWYQQSLDQGLQFLIQYYNGEERAKGNILERFSAQQFPDLHSELNLSSLELGDSALYFCASSVGASGVEQYFGPGTRLTVT.

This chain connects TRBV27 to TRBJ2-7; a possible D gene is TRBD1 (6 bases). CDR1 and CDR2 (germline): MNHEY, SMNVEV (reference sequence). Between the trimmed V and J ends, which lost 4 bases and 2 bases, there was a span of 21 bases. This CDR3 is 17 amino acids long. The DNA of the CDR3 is TGTGCCAGCAGTTCCTTCGGTTTTTGGGGGCTCACCTACGAGCAGTACTTC. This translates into CASSSFGFWGLTYEQYF.

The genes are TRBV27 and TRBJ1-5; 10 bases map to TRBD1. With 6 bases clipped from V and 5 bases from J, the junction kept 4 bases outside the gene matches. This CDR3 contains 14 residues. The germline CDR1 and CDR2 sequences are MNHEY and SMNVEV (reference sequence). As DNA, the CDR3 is TGTGCCAGCAGGACAGGGGGCCGGGATCAGCCCCAGCATTTT. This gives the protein CASRTGGRDQPQHF.

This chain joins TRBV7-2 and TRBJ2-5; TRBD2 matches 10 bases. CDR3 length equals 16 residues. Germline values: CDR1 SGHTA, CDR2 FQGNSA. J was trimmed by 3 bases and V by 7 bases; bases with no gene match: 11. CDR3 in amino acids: CASKKREGSLKETQYF. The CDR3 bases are TGTGCCAGCAAGAAGCGGGAGGGCAGTCTTAAAGAGACCCAGTACTTC.

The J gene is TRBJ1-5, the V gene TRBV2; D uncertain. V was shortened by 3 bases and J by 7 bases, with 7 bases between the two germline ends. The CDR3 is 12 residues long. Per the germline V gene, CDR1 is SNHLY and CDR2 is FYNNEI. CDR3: CASSEGRQPQHF. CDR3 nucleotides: TGTGCCAGCAGTGAGGGTCGGCAGCCCCAGCATTTT.

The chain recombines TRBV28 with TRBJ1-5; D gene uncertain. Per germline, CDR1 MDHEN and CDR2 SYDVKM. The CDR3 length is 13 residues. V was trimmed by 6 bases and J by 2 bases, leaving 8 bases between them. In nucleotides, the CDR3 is TGTGCCAGCAGCCAACAGCGCAATCAGCCCCAGCATTTT. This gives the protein CASSQQRNQPQHF.

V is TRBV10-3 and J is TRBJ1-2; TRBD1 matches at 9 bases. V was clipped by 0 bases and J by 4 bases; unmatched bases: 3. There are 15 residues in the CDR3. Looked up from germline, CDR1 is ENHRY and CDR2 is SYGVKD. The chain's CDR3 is CAISESVTGGYGYTF. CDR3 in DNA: TGTGCCATCAGTGAGTCTGTGACAGGGGGCTATGGCTACACCTTC.

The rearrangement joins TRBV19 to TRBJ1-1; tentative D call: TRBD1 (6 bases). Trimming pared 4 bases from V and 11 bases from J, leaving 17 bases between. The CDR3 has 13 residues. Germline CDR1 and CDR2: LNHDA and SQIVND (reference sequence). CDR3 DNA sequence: TGTGCCAGTAGTACGACCCGGGACAAGGGGGCTTTCTTT. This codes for CASSTTRDKGAFF. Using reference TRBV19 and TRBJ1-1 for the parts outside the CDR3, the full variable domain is DGGITQSPKYLFRKEGQNVTLSCEQNLNHDAMYWYRQDPGQGLRLIYYSQIVNDFQKGDIAEGYSVSREKKESFPLTVTSAQKNPTAFYLCASSTTRDKGAFFGQGTRLTVV.

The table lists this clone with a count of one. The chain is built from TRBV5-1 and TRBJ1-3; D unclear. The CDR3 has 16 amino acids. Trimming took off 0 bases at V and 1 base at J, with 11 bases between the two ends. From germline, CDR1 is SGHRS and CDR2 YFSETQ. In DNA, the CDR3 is TGCGCCAGCAGCTTGGATGGTTCGCGGTCTGGAAACACCATATATTTT. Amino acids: CASSLDGSRSGNTIYF.

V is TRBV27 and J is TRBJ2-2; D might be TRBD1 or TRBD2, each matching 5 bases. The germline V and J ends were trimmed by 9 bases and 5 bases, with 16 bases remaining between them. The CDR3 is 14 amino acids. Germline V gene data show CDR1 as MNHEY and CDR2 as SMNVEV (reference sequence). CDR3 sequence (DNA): TGTGCCAGTGGGCGAGGGGTGGGAACCGGGGAGCTGTTTTTT. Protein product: CASGRGVGTGELFF.

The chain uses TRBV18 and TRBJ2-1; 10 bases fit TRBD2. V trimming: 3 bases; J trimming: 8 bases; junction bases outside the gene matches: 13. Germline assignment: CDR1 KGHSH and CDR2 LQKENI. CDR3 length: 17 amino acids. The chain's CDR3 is CASSPLAGAPFWDEQFF. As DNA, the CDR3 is TGTGCCAGCTCACCCCTAGCGGGAGCCCCATTCTGGGATGAGCAGTTCTTC. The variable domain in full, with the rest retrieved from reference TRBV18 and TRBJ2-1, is NAGVMQNPRHLVRRRGQEARLRCSPMKGHSHVYWYRQLPEEGLKFMVYLQKENIIDESGMPKERFSAEFPKEGPSILRIQQVVRGDSAAYFCASSPLAGAPFWDEQFFGPGTRLTVL.

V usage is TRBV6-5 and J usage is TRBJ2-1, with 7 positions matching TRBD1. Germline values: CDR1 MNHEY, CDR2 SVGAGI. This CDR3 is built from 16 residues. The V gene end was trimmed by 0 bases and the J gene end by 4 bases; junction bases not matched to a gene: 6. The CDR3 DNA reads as TGTGCCAGCAGTTACTCGCCCCAGGGGGTTTACAATGAGCAGTTCTTC. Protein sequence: CASSYSPQGVYNEQFF.